This T cell receptor (beta chain) is drawn from a study of glioma-infiltrating T cells. About the research overall: Samples included WHO grade II oligodendrogliomas or astrocytomas and initial-diagnosis grade IV glioblastomas.

Using RNA template, CDR3s of TCR alpha and beta were amplified with iRepertoire arm-PCR. TCRdb passed the multiplex PCR reads through MiXCR, listing each CDR3 protein once. The sample lists more than 350,000 distinct CDR3 sequences, around 45% occurring once. The TCR sequence derives from a human donor with low-grade glioma or glioblastoma, undergoing nonglioma brain surgery, or in good health (not recorded which). The sequenced material came from glioma tissue, nonneoplastic brain tissue, or PBMCs (not recorded which).

The CDR3 DNA is TGCAGTGCTAATGGGGCGGGAAAGGGGCTACGGTACAATGAGCAGTTCTTC. Translating gives CSANGAGKGLRYNEQFF. The rearrangement links TRBV20-1 to TRBJ2-1; the D gene is possibly TRBD2 (6 bases). This CDR3 is built from 17 residues. Germline values: CDR1 DFQATT, CDR2 SNEGSKA (reference sequence). V lost 4 bases, J lost 4 bases, and 23 bases lay in between.